This T cell receptor beta chain was identified during a study of response to subunit inactivated influenza vaccine. Trimming stripped 2 bases from V and 3 bases from J, with 6 bases between. CDR3 length: 13 amino acids. Germline loops: CDR1 SEHNR, CDR2 FQNEAQ (reference sequence). This clonotype was seen a handful of times. TCRdb re-called the RT-PCR reads through MiXCR, storing one row per CDR3 protein. Of about 700,000 distinct CDR3 sequences listed, approximately 15% are singletons. The sequence was collected from a man aged 50-59 years who received an inactivated influenza vaccine. The chain joins TRBV7-9 to TRBJ2-3; D gene uncertain. This specimen was PBMCs from blood, taken approximately 15 days before vaccination. The CDR3 is CASSLLQTDTQYF. The CDR3 DNA sequence: TGTGCCAGCAGCTTATTACAGACAGATACGCAGTATTTT.